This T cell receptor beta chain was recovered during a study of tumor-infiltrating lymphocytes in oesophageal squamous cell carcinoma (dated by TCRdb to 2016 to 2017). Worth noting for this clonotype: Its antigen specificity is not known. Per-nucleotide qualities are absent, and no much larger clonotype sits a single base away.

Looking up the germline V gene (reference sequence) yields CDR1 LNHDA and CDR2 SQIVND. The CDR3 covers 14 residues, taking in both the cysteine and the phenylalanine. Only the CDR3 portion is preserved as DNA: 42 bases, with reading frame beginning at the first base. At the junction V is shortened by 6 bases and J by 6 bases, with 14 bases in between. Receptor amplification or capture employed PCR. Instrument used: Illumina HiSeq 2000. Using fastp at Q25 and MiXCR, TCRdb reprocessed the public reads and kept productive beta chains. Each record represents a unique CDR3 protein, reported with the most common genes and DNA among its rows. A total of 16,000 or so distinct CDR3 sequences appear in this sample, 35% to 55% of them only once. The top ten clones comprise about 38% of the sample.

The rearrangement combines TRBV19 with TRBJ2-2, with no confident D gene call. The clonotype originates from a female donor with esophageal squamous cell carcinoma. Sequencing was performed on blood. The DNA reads TGTGCCAGTAGCACGCGCGGAGTTCCCGGGGAGCTGTTTTTT. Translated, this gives CASSTRGVPGELFF.